The 20 T cell receptor beta chains below all came from one sample that was sequenced in a study of blood T cells in healthy people across ages. Primed by a sample-barcoded 5' primer and a J-beta primer mix, a second PCR proceeded for roughly 7 to 11 cycles. MiXCR, run by TCRdb on the 5' RACE reads, gives a single entry per CDR3 protein. Found here are some 550,000 distinct CDR3 sequences, roughly 48% of them singletons; the top ten hold around 24%. Sequenced sample: blood. These receptors all come from an elderly man in good health.

This clonotype was picked up a small number of times. The V and J genes are TRBV20-1 and TRBJ1-1; D ambiguous. This CDR3 region has 19 residues. CDR1 DFQATT and CDR2 SNEGSKA come from the germline V gene (reference sequence). Trimming stripped 0 bases from V and 0 bases from J, with 23 bases between. DNA for the CDR3: TGCAGTGCTAGAGATTTAAGCCAACGCCTTCCAATCGTGAACACTGAAGCTTTCTTT. This codes for CSARDLSQRLPIVNTEAFF.

V and J are TRBV21-1 and TRBJ2-7; the listed D gene, TRBD1, was not tested against the DNA. TRBV21-1 is marked as a pseudogene. This CDR3 has 15 residues. The CDR3 spells CASRDRGQSLYEQYF. CDR3 nucleotide sequence: TGTGCCAGCAGGGATAGGGGGCAATCTCTCTACGAGCAGTACTTC.

This clonotype came up a few times. This sequence joins TRBV18 and TRBJ2-1, with D maybe TRBD1 (5 bases). CDR3 size: 13 residues. The V end was cut by 5 bases, the J end by 9 bases, with 14 bases between. From germline, CDR1 is KGHSH and CDR2 LQKENI. CDR3 residues: CASSIQGSGEQFF. CDR3 DNA: TGTGCCAGCTCAATCCAGGGATCGGGTGAGCAGTTCTTC.

This clonotype was found once. The V gene is TRBV7-9, the J gene TRBJ1-1; 10 nucleotides line up with TRBD1. The CDR3 has 16 residues. J was trimmed by 5 bases and V by 3 bases; bases with no gene match: 9. Germline V gene sequence: CDR1 SEHNR, CDR2 FQNEAQ (reference sequence). The CDR3 DNA follows: TGTGCCAGCAGCTTTGCCGGGACAGGGGCCGGGACTGAAGCTTTCTTT. Translation: CASSFAGTGAGTEAFF.

The chain has TRBV29-1 and TRBJ2-5; D is uncertain. Germline CDR1 reads SQVTM; CDR2 reads ANQGSEA. V lost 8 bases and J lost 5, with 12 bases in between. There are 11 residues in the CDR3. CDR3 loop: CSLILRETQYF. CDR3 sequence (DNA): TGCAGCCTCATCCTAAGGGAGACCCAGTACTTC.

This chain joins TRBV20-1 and TRBJ2-1; 8 bases map to TRBD2. This CDR3 comprises 14 residues. V gave up 4 bases and J gave up 2 bases; unmatched junction bases: 4. Germline assignment: CDR1 DFQATT and CDR2 SNEGSKA (reference sequence). The CDR3: CSATQRGPYNEQFF. The CDR3 bases are TGCAGTGCTACCCAGCGGGGGCCCTACAATGAGCAGTTCTTC.

A word on this clonotype: Compared with germline, one end of the junction differs, possibly owing to a read error. The chain is built from TRBV20-1 and TRBJ2-1; tentative D call: TRBD2 (5 bases). Looked up from germline, CDR1 is DFQATT and CDR2 is SNEGSKA (reference sequence). The CDR3 is made up of 13 amino acids. Here the CDR3 reads CGATWTWNNEQFF. The DNA of the CDR3 is TGCGGTGCTACCTGGACTTGGAACAATGAGCAGTTCTTC.

The chain has TRBV2 and TRBJ2-7; 9 bases line up with TRBD1. V dropped 5 bases and J dropped 6; count of bases not matched to a gene: 5. Germline V CDR1 and CDR2: SNHLY, FYNNEI. This CDR3 is built from 13 residues. Written as DNA, the CDR3 is TGTGCCAGCAGTACGGGACAGGGTCTCGAGCAGTACTTC. Encoded protein: CASSTGQGLEQYF.

This clonotype was seen more than once but under ten times. The rearrangement uses TRBV20-1 and TRBJ2-3, with 7 positions matching TRBD2. The CDR3 is made up of 16 amino acids. V lost 0 bases, J lost 4 bases, and 10 bases stayed unmatched. Germline assignment: CDR1 DFQATT and CDR2 SNEGSKA (reference sequence). CDR3 in DNA: TGCAGTGCTAGAGATGCGGGGAGGGGAGGGGCAGATACGCAGTATTTT. Translating gives CSARDAGRGGADTQYF.

This clonotype showed up just a few times. J is TRBJ1-5 and V is TRBV20-1; weak D call: TRBD1 (5 bases). Between the trimmed V and J ends, which lost 3 bases and 6 bases, there was a span of 15 bases. CDR1 and CDR2 from the germline V gene are DFQATT and SNEGSKA (reference sequence). The CDR3 totals 14 residues. Written as DNA, the CDR3 is TGCAGTGCTAGTTCGGCAGGGTGGATTCAGCCCCAGCATTTT. It encodes CSASSAGWIQPQHF.

The chain recombines TRBV7-2 with TRBJ1-2, with D uncertain. The CDR3 has 14 amino acids. V was shortened by 1 base and J by 4 bases, with 10 bases between the two germline ends. The germline V gene encodes CDR1 SGHTA and CDR2 FQGNSA. Written as DNA, the CDR3 is TGTGCCAGCAGCTTAGGACACTCGTTCTATGGCTACACCTTC. This codes for CASSLGHSFYGYTF.

This clonotype was picked up a small number of times. V gene TRBV4-2 combines with J gene TRBJ2-3; 10 nucleotides agree with TRBD2. V was clipped by 6 bases and J by 4 bases; unmatched bases: 7. Germline CDR1 LGHNA, CDR2 YNFKEQ. This CDR3 has 15 amino acids. The CDR3 loop reads CASRLAGARADTQYF. CDR3 bases: TGTGCCAGCAGGCTAGCGGGAGCCCGAGCAGATACGCAGTATTTT.

CDR3 DNA: TGTGCCAGCAGCCAGACGGTACTAGGATACAATGAGCAGTTCTTC. It yields the protein CASSQTVLGYNEQFF. The chain combines TRBV12-3 or TRBV12-4 with TRBJ2-1; possible D gene TRBD2, 5 bases. This CDR3 region has 15 residues. Deletions cut 6 bases from V and 4 bases from J, with 16 bases between.

The V call is TRBV20-1, the J call TRBJ2-1, with D maybe TRBD1 (5 bases). Germline V CDR1 and CDR2: DFQATT, SNEGSKA (reference sequence). The germline V and J ends were trimmed by 0 bases and 9 bases, with 18 bases remaining between them. This CDR3 comprises 15 residues. In DNA form, the CDR3 reads TGCAGTGCTAGAGACCTAAGTAAAGGGGTCGGTGAGCAGTTCTTC. Its translation is CSARDLSKGVGEQFF.

As regards this clonotype: This may be a read error: a much more frequent sequence differs by one nucleotide. The V call is TRBV20-1, the J call TRBJ2-7; D gene uncertain. The J call is doubtful: the DNA matches TRBJ2-5 better. The CDR3 totals 12 residues. CDR1 and CDR2 (germline): DFQATT, SNEGSKA (reference sequence). The CDR3 loop reads CSVRESGETQYF. In nucleotides, the CDR3 is TGCAGTGTTAGAGAATCGGGAGAGACCCAGTACTTC.

This clonotype was seen only once. The chain links TRBV11-2 to TRBJ2-6, with D possibly matching TRBD1 (5 bases). Trimming removed 6 bases at V and 0 bases at J, with 12 bases between. The germline CDR1 and CDR2 sequences are SGHAT and FQNNGV. This CDR3 contains 16 residues. CDR3 DNA sequence: TGTGCCAGCAGGGAGCAGGGCTACTCTGGGGCCAACGTCCTGACTTTC. This gives the protein CASREQGYSGANVLTF.

The sample holds many counts of this clonotype. The chain's CDR3 is CASSLILAGVNEQYF. CDR3 DNA: TGTGCCAGCAGTTTAATCCTAGCGGGAGTGAACGAGCAGTACTTC. V gene TRBV28 combines with J gene TRBJ2-7; 10 nucleotides line up with TRBD2. The J segment lost 5 bases and the V segment lost 2 bases, leaving 6 bases of the junction unmatched. This CDR3 region has 15 residues. The V gene's germline CDR1 is MDHEN and CDR2 SYDVKM.

The gene calls are TRBV11-3 and TRBJ2-2; no definite D call. CDR3 size: 13 residues. Germline V lookup: CDR1 SGHNT, CDR2 YENEEA. Trimming removed 1 base from V and 9 bases from J, with 9 bases in between. The chain's CDR3 is CASSLGPNRELFF. The DNA for the CDR3 is TGTGCCAGCAGCTTAGGTCCTAACAGGGAGCTGTTTTTT.

In DNA form, the CDR3 reads TGTGCCAGCAGGGACAGCTATTTCGCCGAGCAGTACTTC. Translation gives CASRDSYFAEQYF. The chain links TRBV25-1 to TRBJ2-5; maybe TRBD1 (6 bases). The last part of the DNA fits TRBJ2-7 better; the J call may be wrong. The CDR3 contains 13 residues. Per the germline V gene, CDR1 is MGHDK and CDR2 is SYGVNS.

The rearrangement uses TRBV18 and TRBJ1-2; 9 positions match TRBD1. The germline V gene encodes CDR1 KGHSH and CDR2 LQKENI. The CDR3 has 15 amino acids. After removal of 1 base from V and 1 base from J, the junction contained 1 base not matched to a gene. CDR3 sequence (DNA): TGTGCCAGCTCACCACTGGGACAGGGTAACTATGGCTACACCTTC. It specifies CASSPLGQGNYGYTF.